This entry features one T cell receptor beta chain sequence. As yet, its antigen is unknown. Carrying unique molecular identifiers, the cDNA also gained a universal primer site through template switching. TCRdb independently ran MiXCR on the 5' RACE reads; one entry per CDR3 protein. The data show 750,000 to 950,000 distinct CDR3 sequences, more than 9% seen once. This specimen belongs to a study of identical twins. Study-level results: Excess twin sharing in beta out-of-frame sequences was weaker. Insertions were reduced in abundant cord blood beta clonotypes but not in memory repertoires.

These same data were also listed under a study on yellow fever vaccine responses in identical twins.

The clonotype comes from a young woman in good health. The source material was PBMCs.

CDR3 sequence reads: CSAQDRGTYNEQFF. CDR3 DNA sequence: TGCAGTGCCCAGGACAGGGGCACCTACAATGAGCAGTTCTTC. The chain is built from TRBV20-1 and TRBJ2-1; 9 bases agree with TRBD1. The CDR3 runs 14 residues. The germline gives CDR1 DFQATT, CDR2 SNEGSKA (reference sequence). Trimming removed 6 bases from V and 2 bases from J; junction bases left unmatched: 5.